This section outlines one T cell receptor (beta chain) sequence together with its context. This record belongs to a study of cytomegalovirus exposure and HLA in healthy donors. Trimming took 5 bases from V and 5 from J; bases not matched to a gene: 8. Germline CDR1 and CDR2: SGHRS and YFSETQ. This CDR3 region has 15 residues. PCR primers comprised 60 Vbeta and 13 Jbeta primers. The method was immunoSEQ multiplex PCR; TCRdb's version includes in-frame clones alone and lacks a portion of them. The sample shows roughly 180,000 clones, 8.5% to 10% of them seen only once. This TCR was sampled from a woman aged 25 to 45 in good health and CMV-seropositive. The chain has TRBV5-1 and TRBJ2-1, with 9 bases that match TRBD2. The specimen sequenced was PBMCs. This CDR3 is CASRLQTSGHNEQFF. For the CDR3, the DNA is TGCGCCAGCAGGTTGCAGACTAGCGGACACAATGAGCAGTTCTTC. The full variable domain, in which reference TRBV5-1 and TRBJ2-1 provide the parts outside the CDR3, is KAGVTQTPRYLIKTRGQQVTLSCSPISGHRSVSWYQQTPGQGLQFLFEYFSETQRNKGNFPGRFSGRQFSNSRSEMNVSTLELGDSALYLCASRLQTSGHNEQFFGPGTRLTVL.